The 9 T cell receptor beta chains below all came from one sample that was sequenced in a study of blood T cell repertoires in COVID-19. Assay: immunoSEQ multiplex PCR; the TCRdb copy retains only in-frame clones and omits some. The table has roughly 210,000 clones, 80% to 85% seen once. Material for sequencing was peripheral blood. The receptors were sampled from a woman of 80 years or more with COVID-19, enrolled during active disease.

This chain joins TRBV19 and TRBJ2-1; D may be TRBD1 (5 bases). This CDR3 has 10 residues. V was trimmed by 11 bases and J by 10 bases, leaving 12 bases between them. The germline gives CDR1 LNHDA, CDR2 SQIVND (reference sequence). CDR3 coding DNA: TGTGCCGTAGGGGTGATAGAGCAGTTCTTC. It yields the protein CAVGVIEQFF.

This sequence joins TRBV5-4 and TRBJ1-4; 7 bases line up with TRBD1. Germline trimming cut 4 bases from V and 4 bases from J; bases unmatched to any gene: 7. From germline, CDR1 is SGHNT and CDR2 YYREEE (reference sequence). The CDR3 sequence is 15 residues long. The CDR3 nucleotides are TGTGCCAGCAGCGAACAGGGGAAGGGTAATGAAAAACTGTTTTTT. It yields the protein CASSEQGKGNEKLFF.

The CDR3 is CASSLGGQGSQYF. CDR3 bases: TGTGCCAGCAGCTTAGGTGGGCAAGGATCCCAGTACTTC. This rearrangement joins TRBV7-3 to TRBJ2-5; D gene unclear. The CDR3 is 13 residues long. Deletions cut 2 bases from V and 9 bases from J, with 13 bases between. Per germline, CDR1 SGHTA and CDR2 FQGTGA.

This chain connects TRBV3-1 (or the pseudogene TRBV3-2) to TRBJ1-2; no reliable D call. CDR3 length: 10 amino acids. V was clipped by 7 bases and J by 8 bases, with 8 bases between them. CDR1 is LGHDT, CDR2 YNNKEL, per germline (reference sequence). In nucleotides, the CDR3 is TGTGCCAGCAACTTCGTCGGCTACACCTTC. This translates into CASNFVGYTF.

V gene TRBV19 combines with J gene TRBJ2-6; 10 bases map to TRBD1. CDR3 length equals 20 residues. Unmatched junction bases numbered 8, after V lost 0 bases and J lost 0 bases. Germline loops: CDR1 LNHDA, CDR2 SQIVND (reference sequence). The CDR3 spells CASSIERQGARPSGANVLTF. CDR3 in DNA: TGTGCCAGTAGTATAGAAAGACAGGGGGCTCGGCCCTCTGGGGCCAACGTCCTGACTTTC.

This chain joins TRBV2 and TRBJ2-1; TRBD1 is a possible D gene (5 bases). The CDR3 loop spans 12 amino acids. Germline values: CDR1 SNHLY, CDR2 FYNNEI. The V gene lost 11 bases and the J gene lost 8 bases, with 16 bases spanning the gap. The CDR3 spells CAGGVGADEQFF. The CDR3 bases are TGTGCCGGTGGAGTAGGGGCCGATGAGCAGTTCTTC. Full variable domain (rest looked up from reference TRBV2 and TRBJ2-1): EPEVTQTPSHQVTQMGQEVILRCVPISNHLYFYWYRQILGQKVEFLVSFYNNEISEKSEIFDDQFSVERPDGSNFTLKIRSTKLEDSAMYFCAGGVGADEQFFGPGTRLTVL.

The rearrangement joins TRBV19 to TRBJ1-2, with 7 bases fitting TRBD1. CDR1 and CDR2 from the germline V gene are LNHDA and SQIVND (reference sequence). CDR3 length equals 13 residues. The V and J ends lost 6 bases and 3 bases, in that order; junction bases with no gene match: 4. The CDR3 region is CASRGTADYGYTF. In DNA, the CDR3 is TGTGCCAGTAGAGGGACAGCCGACTATGGCTACACCTTC.

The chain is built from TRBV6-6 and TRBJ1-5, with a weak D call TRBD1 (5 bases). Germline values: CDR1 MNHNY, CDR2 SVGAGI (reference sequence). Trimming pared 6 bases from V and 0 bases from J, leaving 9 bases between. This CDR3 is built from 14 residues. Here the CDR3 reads CASRDTNSNQPQHF. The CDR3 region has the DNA TGTGCCAGCAGGGACACCAATAGCAATCAGCCCCAGCATTTT.

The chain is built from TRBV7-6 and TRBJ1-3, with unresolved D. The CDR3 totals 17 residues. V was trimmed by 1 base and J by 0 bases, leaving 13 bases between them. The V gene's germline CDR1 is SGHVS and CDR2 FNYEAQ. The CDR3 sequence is CASSLVLGGFSGNTIYF. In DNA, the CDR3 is TGTGCCAGCAGCTTAGTGTTAGGCGGATTCTCTGGAAACACCATATATTTT. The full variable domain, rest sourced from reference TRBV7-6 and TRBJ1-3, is GAGVSQSPRYKVTKRGQDVALRCDPISGHVSLYWYRQALGQGPEFLTYFNYEAQQDKSGLPNDRFSAERPEGSISTLTIQRTEQRDSAMYRCASSLVLGGFSGNTIYFGEGSWLTVV.